This record covers a single T cell receptor (beta chain). These data are taken from a study of blood T cell repertoires in COVID-19. Germline V lookup: CDR1 ENHRY, CDR2 SYGVKD. Trimming cost V 3 bases and J 4 bases, with 10 bases left between them. The CDR3 length is 14 residues. TCRdb's copy holds only in-frame clones and misses some; the assay was immunoSEQ multiplex PCR. The sample shows about 200,000 clones, 70% to 90% of them seen only once. Sequencing was done on a sample of peripheral blood. The source is a man aged 30-40 years who had recovered from COVID-19. V gene TRBV10-3 combines with J gene TRBJ1-3; D is possibly TRBD1 (5 bases). The CDR3 loop is CAISDGRGGNTIYF. CDR3 in DNA: TGTGCCATCAGTGATGGGAGGGGCGGAAACACCATATATTTT.